This TCR beta chain was observed in a study of graft-versus-host responses after intestinal transplantation. Across the whole study: Transplants given to recipients were multivisceral, liver-intestinal, or isolated intestinal. Whole-study findings and limits: Recipient marrow showed GvH clones, some seen first in ileum or blood. Allografts carried high graft-versus-host to host-versus-graft clonal ratios in patients having graft-donor T cell macrochimerism.

CDR1 is SEHNR, CDR2 FQNEAQ, per germline (reference sequence). Trimming removed 2 bases at V and 5 bases at J, with 12 bases between. The CDR3 has 14 amino acids. Produced via immunoSEQ multiplex PCR; TCRdb's table is partial and in-frame only. The profile shows around 49,000 clones, 89% of them singletons. A word on this clone: Its target is not known.

The sequenced sample was unstimulated CD4+ T cells sorted from spleen or lymph node cells, obtained before transplant. This TCR derives from a human donor who was the organ donor for an intestinal transplant. This chain joins TRBV7-9 and TRBJ1-2; D may be TRBD1 (5 bases). The DNA for the CDR3 is TGTGCCAGCAGCTTACAGGGTTGGGGATATGGCTACACCTTC. This gives the protein CASSLQGWGYGYTF. The variable domain in full, with the rest retrieved from reference TRBV7-9 and TRBJ1-2, is DTGVSQNPRHKITKRGQNVTFRCDPISEHNRLYWYRQTLGQGPEFLTYFQNEAQLEKSRLLSDRFSAERPKGSFSTLEIQRTEQGDSAMYLCASSLQGWGYGYTFGSGTRLTVV.